Listed here are 5 T cell receptor beta chains from one sample, sequenced in a study of identical twins. MiXCR, run by TCRdb on the 5' RACE reads, gives a single entry per CDR3 protein. The sample contains around 510,000 distinct CDR3 sequences, 14% of which appear only once. The sample was also linked to a second study, of yellow fever vaccine responses in identical twins.

Input material: CD4+ T cells sorted from blood. These TCRs come from a woman younger than 30 in good health.

The V call is TRBV7-9, the J call TRBJ2-7; possibly TRBD1 for D (6 bases). The V gene's germline CDR1 is SEHNR and CDR2 FQNEAQ (reference sequence). Deletions cut 7 bases from V and 2 bases from J, with 15 bases between. The length of the CDR3 is 14 residues. CDR3 coding DNA: TGTGCCAGCACCACGGGACAAGCGACCTACGAGCAGTACTTC. Translated: CASTTGQATYEQYF.

This chain connects TRBV12-3 or TRBV12-4 to TRBJ2-5, with D perhaps given as TRBD1 or TRBD2 (5 bases each). V was pared by 0 bases and J by 9 bases, with 14 bases between. CDR3 length: 14 residues. CDR3 loop: CASSLAGPSMSQYF. The CDR3 DNA sequence: TGTGCCAGCAGTTTAGCGGGACCCTCAATGTCCCAGTACTTC.

The chain uses TRBV7-2 and TRBJ1-4, with D tentatively TRBD1 (6 bases). Deletions cut 5 bases from V and 2 bases from J, with 12 bases between. CDR1 and CDR2 (germline): SGHTA, FQGNSA. The CDR3 is made up of 15 amino acids. The CDR3 sequence: CASSVATGTNEKLFF. In DNA form, the CDR3 reads TGTGCCAGCAGCGTCGCGACAGGCACTAATGAAAAACTGTTTTTT.

The sample holds a few counts of this clonotype. The chain combines TRBV20-1 with TRBJ2-7; TRBD2 agrees at 12 bases. The V segment lost 3 bases and the J segment 6 bases; nucleotides outside the gene matches: 9. The V gene's germline CDR1 is DFQATT and CDR2 SNEGSKA (reference sequence). The length of the CDR3 is 15 residues. CDR3 loop: CSARPGLAGLPEQYF. The DNA of the CDR3 is TGCAGTGCTAGGCCAGGACTAGCGGGGCTCCCCGAGCAGTACTTC.

The rearrangement joins TRBV15 to TRBJ2-1; no clear D gene. Looked up from germline, CDR1 is LNHNV and CDR2 is YYDKDF (reference sequence). The CDR3 has 17 amino acids. V shed 0 bases and J shed 0 bases, with 12 bases lying between them. The CDR3 DNA sequence: TGTGCCACCAGCAGAGACAGTCCATATAGCTCCTACAATGAGCAGTTCTTC. Residues: CATSRDSPYSSYNEQFF.